Below, 7 T cell receptor beta chains from the same sample are listed, as sequenced in a study of molecular identifiers for immune sequencing clone quantification. From the PCR reads, TCRdb called clonotypes with MiXCR, one entry per CDR3 protein. The sample shows fewer than 45,000 distinct CDR3 sequences, 24% of them seen only once. The sequencing sample was made of naive CD8+ T cells from blood, with Jurkat cell RNA spiked in. The subset is: FACS-sorted CD8+CD4-CCR7+CD45RA+ naive T cells. The receptors were sampled from a human donor in good health. Some libraries in this study had Jurkat cell RNA spiked in.

This clonotype is deemed medium-sized (0.01 to 0.1%). This sequence joins TRBV7-9 and TRBJ2-5; no clear D. The CDR3 is 12 residues long. The germline gives CDR1 SEHNR, CDR2 FQNEAQ (reference sequence). V gave up 5 bases and J gave up 4 bases, with 8 bases separating them. In DNA, the CDR3 is TGTGCCAGCAGCCCCCTCTTAGAGACCCAGTACTTC. Its translation is CASSPLLETQYF. The full variable domain, with the rest looked up from reference TRBV7-9 and TRBJ2-5, is DTGVSQNPRHKITKRGQNVTFRCDPISEHNRLYWYRQTLGQGPEFLTYFQNEAQLEKSRLLSDRFSAERPKGSFSTLEIQRTEQGDSAMYLCASSPLLETQYFGPGTRLLVL.

The chain couples TRBV11-3 to TRBJ2-1; D remains unclear. The CDR3 spans 12 residues. Germline values: CDR1 SGHNT, CDR2 YENEEA. V was shortened by 6 bases and J by 10 bases, with 13 bases between the two germline ends. This CDR3 is CASSFTDGEQFF. CDR3 in DNA: TGTGCCAGCAGTTTCACGGACGGCGAGCAGTTCTTC.

Details on this clonotype: Possible read error: a much larger clone is one base away. V is TRBV7-6 and J is TRBJ2-2, with TRBD2 matching over 10 bases. The germline gives CDR1 SGHVS, CDR2 FNYEAQ. The CDR3 has 18 residues. The CDR3 region has the DNA TGTGCCAGCGGCTTAGCGCTAACTAGCGGGGCGAACACCGGGGAGCTGTTTTTT. This gives the protein CASGLALTSGANTGELFF.

V gene TRBV27 combines with J gene TRBJ1-6; D is undetermined. V was clipped by 3 bases and J by 6 bases, with 12 bases between them. This CDR3 comprises 15 residues. The germline V gene has CDR1 MNHEY and CDR2 SMNVEV (reference sequence). The CDR3 is CASSFRGGVNSPLHF. CDR3 nucleotide sequence: TGTGCCAGCAGTTTTCGGGGAGGAGTTAATTCACCCCTCCACTTT.

In the case of this clonotype: A much larger clone lies one base from this, so it may be a read error. The V call is TRBV7-6, the J call TRBJ2-1, with TRBD1 as a possible D gene (6 bases). The CDR3 runs to 14 residues. In germline, CDR1 is SGHVS, CDR2 FNYEAQ. This chain's CDR3 is CAGSLLQGQLEQFF. CDR3 coding DNA: TGTGCCGGCAGCTTACTCCAGGGACAACTAGAGCAGTTCTTC.

This clonotype was found many times. This sequence joins TRBV7-8 and TRBJ2-5; D gene unclear. Looked up from germline, CDR1 is SGHVS and CDR2 is FQNEAQ. The CDR3 consists of 14 residues. With 3 bases removed from V and 2 bases from J, the gap between germline ends came to 10 bases. The CDR3 spells CASSFLINQETQYF. The CDR3 DNA is TGTGCCAGCAGCTTTCTCATAAATCAAGAGACCCAGTACTTC.

This clonotype occurred many times. This chain uses TRBV11-2 with TRBJ2-4; 12 nucleotides agree with TRBD1. CDR1 and CDR2 (germline): SGHAT, FQNNGV. This CDR3 has 19 amino acids. Trimming removed 3 bases from V and 1 base from J; junction bases left unmatched: 10. CDR3: CASSFSPGQGAGAKNIQYF. As DNA, the CDR3 is TGTGCCAGCAGCTTCTCACCGGGACAGGGGGCTGGGGCCAAAAACATTCAGTACTTC.